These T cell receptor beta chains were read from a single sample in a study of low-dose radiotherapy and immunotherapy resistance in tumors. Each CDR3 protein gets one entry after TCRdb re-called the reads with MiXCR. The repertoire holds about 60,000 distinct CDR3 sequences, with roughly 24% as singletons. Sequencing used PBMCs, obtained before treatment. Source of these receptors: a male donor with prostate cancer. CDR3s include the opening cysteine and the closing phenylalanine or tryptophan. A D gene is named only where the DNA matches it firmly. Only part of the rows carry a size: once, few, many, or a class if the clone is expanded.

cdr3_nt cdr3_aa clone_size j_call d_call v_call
TGTGCCAGCAGTCCCCGACAGGGGGCTAGTCAAGAGACCCAGTACTTC CASSPRQGASQETQYF many TRBJ2-5 TRBD1 TRBV28
TGTGCCAGCACCTCCATTAGCGGGGACTATGGCTACACCTTC CASTSISGDYGYTF . TRBJ1-2 . TRBV28
TGCGCCAGCAGCTTAGTGGTTATGAACACTGAAGCTTTCTTT CASSLVVMNTEAFF . TRBJ1-1 . TRBV5-1
TGTGCCAGCAGCACCCGGGACAGCTACGAGCAGTACTTC CASSTRDSYEQYF many TRBJ2-7 TRBD1 TRBV5-4
TGCAGCGTTGTGGGGGGGTCCTATGGCTACACCTTC CSVVGGSYGYTF many TRBJ1-2 . TRBV29-1
TGTGCCAAAAGCGGGGGGTACGAGCAGTACTTC CAKSGGYEQYF . TRBJ2-7 TRBD2 TRBV24-1
TGTGCTTGGGGTAGCGCGGGGCCCCCGGGCACAGATACGCAGTATTTT CAWGSAGPPGTDTQYF once TRBJ2-3 . TRBV30
TGTGCCAGCAGCCCGGGACAGGGGCGCACAGATACGCAGTATTTT CASSPGQGRTDTQYF many TRBJ2-3 TRBD1 TRBV5-8
TGTGCCAGCAGCCCGGGACAGAACTATGGCTACACCTTC CASSPGQNYGYTF many TRBJ1-2 TRBD1 TRBV7-9
TGTGCCAGCAGTTACTCACAGCTTTCTAACTATGGCTACACCTTC CASSYSQLSNYGYTF many TRBJ1-2 . TRBV6-6
TGTGCCAGCAGTTTACTCTTGGACCCCGAGCAGTACTTC CASSLLLDPEQYF few TRBJ2-7 . TRBV12-3/TRBV12-4
TGTGCCAGCAGTACAGTCTACGAGCAGTACTTC CASSTVYEQYF many TRBJ2-7 . TRBV6-2/TRBV6-3
TGTGCCTGGAGCCTCGGCGGGGGGTTTGGCAATGAGCAGTTCTTC CAWSLGGGFGNEQFF many TRBJ2-1 TRBD2 TRBV30
TGTGCCAGCAGCTTGAGGGAGGTCCACGAGCAGTACTTC CASSLREVHEQYF many TRBJ2-7 . TRBV13
TGCGCCAGCAGCCCTAGCGGGAGTGGCGGGGAGCTGTTTTTT CASSPSGSGGELFF many TRBJ2-2 TRBD2 TRBV5-1
TGTGCCAGCAGCCTGGAGGGGGGACTAGCGGGAGTCCCCTCCTACAATGAGCAGTTCTTC CASSLEGGLAGVPSYNEQFF few TRBJ2-1 TRBD2 TRBV5-4
TGCGCCAGCAGCTTGAGCCTAGCGGACACCGGGGAGCTGTTTTTT CASSLSLADTGELFF . TRBJ2-2 TRBD2 TRBV5-1
TGTGCCAGCAGTGAATTTCCAGGAGCGGGTTATAATTCACCCCTCCACTTT CASSEFPGAGYNSPLHF . TRBJ1-6 . TRBV25-1
TGTGCCAGCAGCCTTAATCAGCCCCAGCATTTT CASSLNQPQHF many TRBJ1-5 . TRBV28
TGTGCCAGTAGAATGACGACAGGACTTAACTATGGCTACACCTTC CASRMTTGLNYGYTF many TRBJ1-2 . TRBV19
TGTGCCAGTAGTTGGTCACCGGGACTCTCCTACGAGCAGTACTTC CASSWSPGLSYEQYF many TRBJ2-7 . TRBV19
TGTGCCAGCAGCCAGCAGTCCGGGACAGGCTCCTACAATGAGCAGTTCTTC CASSQQSGTGSYNEQFF . TRBJ2-1 TRBD1 TRBV3-1
TGTGCCAGCAGTTTATCGCAGGGATCGGCTAATGAAAAACTGTTTTTT CASSLSQGSANEKLFF many TRBJ1-4 . TRBV28
TGTGCCAGCAGCTACGAACGTGGAAACACCATATATTTT CASSYERGNTIYF . TRBJ1-3 . TRBV5-4
TGTGCCAGTATCCCGGGACAGGGGGGGACTGAAGCTTTCTTT CASIPGQGGTEAFF many TRBJ1-1 TRBD1 TRBV19
TGTGCCAGCAGACCCTCAGGGGGTGGCTCCTACGAGCAGTACTTC CASRPSGGGSYEQYF many TRBJ2-7 TRBD1 TRBV27
TGTGCCAGCACCACCTTGACTAGCGGGAGCTACGAGCAGTACTTC CASTTLTSGSYEQYF many TRBJ2-7 TRBD2 TRBV28
TGCGCCAGCAGCTTGTCTTCCAGGGATCCCACTGAAGCTTTCTTT CASSLSSRDPTEAFF many TRBJ1-1 . TRBV5-1
TGTGCCAGCAGTCCCGGTGGGGACCAGCCCCAGCATTTT CASSPGGDQPQHF few TRBJ1-5 . TRBV12-3/TRBV12-4
TGTGCCAGCAGCTTAGGTAGCGGGGCCCGGTTTGATACGCAGTATTTT CASSLGSGARFDTQYF many TRBJ2-3 TRBD2 TRBV11-2
TGTGCCAGCAGCTCCGACGAATCTCGGGTCTACGAGCAGTACTTC CASSSDESRVYEQYF . TRBJ2-7 . TRBV7-9
TGTGCCAGCAGCCCTTCCTCGGGTGGCTACACCTTC CASSPSSGGYTF many TRBJ1-2 . TRBV7-9
TGTGCCATCAGTGAAGAGGGGACAGGGGCCCGAGGACGCTCCTACAATGAGCAGTTCTTC CAISEEGTGARGRSYNEQFF many TRBJ2-1 TRBD1 TRBV10-3
TGTGCCAGCAGCCAGCGACTAGCGGGAGGAGGTGGTGAGCAGTTCTTC CASSQRLAGGGGEQFF . TRBJ2-1 TRBD2 TRBV14
TGTGCCATCACCGTAGGAAACACCATATATTTT CAITVGNTIYF few TRBJ1-3 . TRBV10-3
TGCGCCAGCAGCTTGGGTACCCCAGGGTCCTACGAGCAGTACTTC CASSLGTPGSYEQYF many TRBJ2-7 . TRBV5-1
TGCGCCAGCAGCTCAGGGACAGTCTCCGGGGAGCTGTTTTTT CASSSGTVSGELFF . TRBJ2-2 TRBD1 TRBV5-1
TGTGCCAGCAGCCAGGGACAAGAAGAAGAGACCCAGTACTTC CASSQGQEEETQYF many TRBJ2-5 . TRBV7-9
TGTGCCAGCACAATAGGGTTTGGTTCACCCCTCCACTTT CASTIGFGSPLHF . TRBJ1-6 . TRBV25-1
TGTGCCAGCGGCGGTCGCGCGGGGGCTAACAATGAGCAGTTCTTC CASGGRAGANNEQFF many TRBJ2-1 . TRBV3-1
TGTGCCAGCAGCCAATCTGGGGACACCTATCAGCCCCAGCATTTT CASSQSGDTYQPQHF few TRBJ1-5 . TRBV16
TGTGCCTGGAGAGGGGGTCTAGCGGGGACCTACGAGCAGTACTTC CAWRGGLAGTYEQYF many TRBJ2-7 TRBD2 TRBV30
TGCGCCAGCAGCAGAACAGGGGATAGTAGAGCTTTCTTT CASSRTGDSRAFF many TRBJ1-1 TRBD1 TRBV4-1